One and the same sample provided the 17 T cell receptor beta chains below, sequenced in a study of T cell repertoires in cytomegalovirus infection. TCRdb itself ran the reads through MiXCR, one entry per CDR3 protein. The table has more than 650,000 distinct CDR3 sequences, 35% to 45% seen once; the top ten hold under 3%. Sequenced material: PBMCs. These TCRs come from a human donor in good health (CMV status not recorded). Some clones in this sample may be carry-over from other donors' samples.

Points on this clonotype: At one end the junction does not follow the germline gene, possibly because of a read error. V gene TRBV7-3 combines with J gene TRBJ1-1, with D possibly being TRBD1 (6 bases). This CDR3 region has 13 residues. The germline V gene has CDR1 SGHTA and CDR2 FQGTGA. The CDR3 DNA follows: TGTGCCAGAAGCTTGGGACAAAACACTGAAGCTTTCTTT. Translation gives CARSLGQNTEAFF.

The chain joins TRBV30 to TRBJ1-1, with D unclear. Germline CDR1 GTSNPN, CDR2 SVGIG (reference sequence). This CDR3 is built from 14 residues. V lost 2 bases and J lost 0, with 10 bases in between. The CDR3 nucleotides read TGTGCCTGGAGTCCCGGGGAGCTGAACACTGAAGCTTTCTTT. Translating gives CAWSPGELNTEAFF.

The V and J genes are TRBV20-1 and TRBJ2-1; either TRBD1 or TRBD2 may supply D (5 bases each). This CDR3 comprises 13 residues. Trimming removed 6 bases from V and 9 bases from J, with 18 bases in between. Germline values: CDR1 DFQATT, CDR2 SNEGSKA (reference sequence). As DNA, the CDR3 is TGCAGTGCCCGAGGCCCCCCGAGGGGTGAGCAGTTCTTC. This encodes CSARGPPRGEQFF.

The chain joins TRBV5-6 to TRBJ1-2; 7 positions agree with TRBD1. The germline V gene has CDR1 SGHDT and CDR2 YYEEEE. Trimming at V came to 3 bases and at J to 7 bases, leaving 3 bases not matched to a gene. CDR3 length equals 12 residues. The CDR3 spells CASSSTGVGYTF. The CDR3 DNA reads as TGTGCCAGCAGCTCTACAGGGGTTGGCTACACCTTC.

This clonotype was observed a few times. The V gene is TRBV12-3 or TRBV12-4, the J gene TRBJ2-1; D is unresolved. The CDR3 is 11 residues long. The V gene lost 3 bases and the J gene lost 9 bases, with 6 bases spanning the gap. CDR3 nucleotides: TGTGCCAGCAGTTTTAATGGTGAGCAGTTCTTC. This sequence encodes CASSFNGEQFF.

In its sample, this clonotype was seen a few times. V gene TRBV5-5 combines with J gene TRBJ2-7; possible D gene TRBD1, 5 bases. CDR3 length: 15 amino acids. V was shortened by 2 bases and J by 2 bases, with 14 bases between the two germline ends. Germline V CDR1 and CDR2: SGHKS, YYEKEE (reference sequence). The CDR3 sequence: CASSFFRETPYEQYF. The CDR3 DNA is TGTGCCAGCAGCTTTTTCAGGGAAACCCCCTACGAGCAGTACTTC.

V usage is TRBV20-1 and J usage is TRBJ2-2; D remains unclear. Germline lookup yields CDR1 DFQATT and CDR2 SNEGSKA (reference sequence). V lost 0 bases and J lost 7, with 9 bases in between. CDR3 length: 13 residues. The CDR3, as DNA: TGCAGTGCTAGAGATCGTGTGTTCGGGGAGCTGTTTTTT. It yields the protein CSARDRVFGELFF.

V and J are TRBV27 and TRBJ2-1; D is unclear. The CDR3 is 13 amino acids. V lost 3 bases to trimming and J lost 6 bases, with 9 bases between them. Germline CDR1 MNHEY, CDR2 SMNVEV (reference sequence). The DNA for the CDR3 is TGTGCCAGCAGTTTCGTGCCCGGCAATGAGCAGTTCTTC. Its protein product is CASSFVPGNEQFF.

This clonotype has at least ten counts. The DNA of the CDR3 is TGTGCCAGCAGCTTAATTGGCAGGGGACTATCGTTTGACACTGAAGCTTTCTTT. Its translation: CASSLIGRGLSFDTEAFF. The chain has TRBV7-8 and TRBJ1-1, with a possible D match to TRBD1 (6 bases). The V end was cut by 2 bases, the J end by 3 bases, with 22 bases between. CDR3 length equals 18 residues. Germline assignment: CDR1 SGHVS and CDR2 FQNEAQ. The entire variable domain, with the rest obtained from reference TRBV7-8 and TRBJ1-1, is as follows: GAGVSQSPRYKVAKRGQDVALRCDPISGHVSLFWYQQALGQGPEFLTYFQNEAQLDKSGLPSDRFFAERPEGSVSTLKIQRTQQEDSAVYLCASSLIGRGLSFDTEAFFGQGTRLTVV.

This clonotype was seen at least ten times. The V call is TRBV7-2, the J call TRBJ1-1; perhaps TRBD1 as D (6 bases). Germline V gene lookup returns CDR1 SGHTA and CDR2 FQGNSA. Deletions cut 5 bases from V and 0 bases from J, with 16 bases between. This CDR3 spans 16 amino acids. The DNA of the CDR3 is TGTGCCAGCAGCAGGGGGATTGCTTTTATGAACACTGAAGCTTTCTTT. Encoded protein: CASSRGIAFMNTEAFF.

This rearrangement joins TRBV27 to TRBJ2-7; D uncertain. V lost 6 bases and J 3 bases, leaving 9 bases between the germline ends. CDR3 length: 12 residues. CDR1 and CDR2 (germline): MNHEY, SMNVEV (reference sequence). This CDR3 reads CASRKSYYEQYF. DNA for the CDR3: TGTGCCAGCAGGAAGTCATACTACGAGCAGTACTTC.

The rearrangement links TRBV6-5 to TRBJ2-2; possible D gene TRBD2, 6 bases. The germline V gene has CDR1 MNHEY and CDR2 SVGAGI. CDR3 length equals 15 residues. V was shortened by 5 bases and J by 6 bases, with 16 bases between the two germline ends. CDR3: CASSDQGAGSGELFF. The DNA of the CDR3 is TGTGCCAGCAGTGACCAGGGCGCGGGGTCCGGGGAGCTGTTTTTT.

A few counts support this clonotype. The gene calls are TRBV7-3 and TRBJ1-5; D call uncertain. CDR1 and CDR2 (germline): SGHTA, FQGTGA. V lost 1 base and J 9 bases, leaving 10 bases between the germline ends. The CDR3 runs 13 residues. CDR3 sequence reads: CASSLNSGWPQHF. The CDR3 DNA reads as TGTGCCAGCAGCTTAAATTCGGGGTGGCCCCAGCATTTT.

The chain uses TRBV7-9 and TRBJ2-1; D unresolved. The CDR3 covers 14 residues. With 4 bases removed from V and 7 bases from J, the gap between germline ends came to 14 bases. Germline V gives CDR1 SEHNR, CDR2 FQNEAQ (reference sequence). CDR3 nucleotide sequence: TGTGCCAGCAGCTCTCTTCTGACGGAAAATGAGCAGTTCTTC. Protein product: CASSSLLTENEQFF.

The chain couples TRBV6-2 or TRBV6-3 to TRBJ1-1, with D hard to call. CDR3 size: 13 residues. Germline assignment: CDR1 MNHEY and CDR2 SVGEGT. The V end lost 6 bases, the J end lost 1 base, and 9 bases lay between the germline ends. The CDR3 coding sequence is TGTGCCAGCAGAGGGATCCGGAACACTGAAGCTTTCTTT. Encoded protein: CASRGIRNTEAFF.

This clonotype was picked up a small number of times. The chain has TRBV15 and TRBJ2-1; 8 bases agree with TRBD2. J lost 2 bases, V lost 3 bases, and 3 bases had no gene match. The CDR3 has 15 amino acids. Looked up from germline, CDR1 is LNHNV and CDR2 is YYDKDF (reference sequence). The CDR3 region has the DNA TGTGCCACCAGCAGGGCTAGCGGGCCCTACAATGAGCAGTTCTTC. This translates into CATSRASGPYNEQFF.

The J gene is TRBJ2-1, the V gene TRBV4-1; D unclear. Between the trimmed V and J ends, which lost 1 base and 7 bases, there was a span of 8 bases. This CDR3 region has 13 residues. Germline-derived CDR1 and CDR2 are MGHRA and YSYEKL. For the CDR3, the DNA is TGCGCCAGCAGCCAAGCCCGAAAGAATGAGCAGTTCTTC. Translated, it gives CASSQARKNEQFF.